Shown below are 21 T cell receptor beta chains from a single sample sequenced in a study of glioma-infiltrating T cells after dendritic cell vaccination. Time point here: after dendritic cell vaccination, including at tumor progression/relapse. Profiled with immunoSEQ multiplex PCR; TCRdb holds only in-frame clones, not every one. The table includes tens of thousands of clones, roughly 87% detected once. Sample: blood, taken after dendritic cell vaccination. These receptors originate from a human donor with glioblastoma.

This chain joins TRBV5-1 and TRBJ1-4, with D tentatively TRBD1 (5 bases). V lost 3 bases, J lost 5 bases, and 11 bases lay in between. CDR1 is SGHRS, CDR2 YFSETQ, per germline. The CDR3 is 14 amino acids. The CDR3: CASSYQGTNEKLFF. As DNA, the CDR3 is TGCGCCAGCAGCTACCAGGGTACCAATGAAAAACTGTTTTTT.

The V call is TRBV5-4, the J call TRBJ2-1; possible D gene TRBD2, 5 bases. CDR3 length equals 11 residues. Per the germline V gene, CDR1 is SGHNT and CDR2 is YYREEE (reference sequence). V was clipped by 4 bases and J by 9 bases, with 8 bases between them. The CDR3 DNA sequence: TGTGCCAGCAGCACTAGTTTTGAGCAGTTCTTC. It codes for CASSTSFEQFF.

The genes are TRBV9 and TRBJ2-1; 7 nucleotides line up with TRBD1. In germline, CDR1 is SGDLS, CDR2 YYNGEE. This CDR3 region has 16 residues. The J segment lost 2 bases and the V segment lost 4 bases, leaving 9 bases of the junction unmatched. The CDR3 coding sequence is TGTGCCAGCAGCAAAACGGCAGGGGGTGCCTACAATGAGCAGTTCTTC. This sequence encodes CASSKTAGGAYNEQFF.

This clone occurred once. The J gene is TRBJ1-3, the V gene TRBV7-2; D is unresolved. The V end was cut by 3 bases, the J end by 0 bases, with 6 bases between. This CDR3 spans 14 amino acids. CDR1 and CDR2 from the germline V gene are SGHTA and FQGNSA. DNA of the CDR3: TGTGCCAGCAGCTTTTCGGTCTCTGGAAACACCATATATTTT. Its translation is CASSFSVSGNTIYF.

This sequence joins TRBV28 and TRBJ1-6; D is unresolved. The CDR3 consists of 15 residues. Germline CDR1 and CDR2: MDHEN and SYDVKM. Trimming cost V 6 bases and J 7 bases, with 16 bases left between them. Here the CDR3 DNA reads TGTGCCAGCAGCTCCCCGGGAGGGCTGAATTCACCCCTCCACTTT. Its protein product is CASSSPGGLNSPLHF.

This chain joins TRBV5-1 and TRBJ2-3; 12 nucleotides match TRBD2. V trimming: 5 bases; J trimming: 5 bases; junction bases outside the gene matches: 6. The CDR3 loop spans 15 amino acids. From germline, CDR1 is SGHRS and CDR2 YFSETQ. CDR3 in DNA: TGCGCCAGCAGACTTGGACTAGCGGGGCAAGATACGCAGTATTTT. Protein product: CASRLGLAGQDTQYF.

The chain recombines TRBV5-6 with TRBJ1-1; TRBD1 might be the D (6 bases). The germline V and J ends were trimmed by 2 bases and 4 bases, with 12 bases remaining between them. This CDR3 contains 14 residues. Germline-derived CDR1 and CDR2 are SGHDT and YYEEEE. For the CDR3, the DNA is TGTGCCAGCAGCTTCCAAGGGGGGGGCACTGAAGCTTTCTTT. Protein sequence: CASSFQGGGTEAFF.

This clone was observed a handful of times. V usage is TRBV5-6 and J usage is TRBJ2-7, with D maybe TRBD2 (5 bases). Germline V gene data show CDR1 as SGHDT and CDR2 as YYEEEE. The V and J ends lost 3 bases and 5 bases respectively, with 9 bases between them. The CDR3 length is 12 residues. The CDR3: CASSSDGNEQYF. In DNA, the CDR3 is TGTGCCAGCAGCTCGGACGGGAACGAGCAGTACTTC.

The CDR3 sequence: CASSYSGLTAKNIQYF. The CDR3, as DNA: TGTGCCAGCAGTTACTCGGGACTCACAGCCAAAAACATTCAGTACTTC. This chain connects TRBV6-5 to TRBJ2-4; weak D call: TRBD2 (6 bases). Germline CDR1 reads MNHEY; CDR2 reads SVGAGI. With 0 bases removed from V and 0 bases from J, the gap between germline ends came to 9 bases. The CDR3 extends over 16 amino acids.

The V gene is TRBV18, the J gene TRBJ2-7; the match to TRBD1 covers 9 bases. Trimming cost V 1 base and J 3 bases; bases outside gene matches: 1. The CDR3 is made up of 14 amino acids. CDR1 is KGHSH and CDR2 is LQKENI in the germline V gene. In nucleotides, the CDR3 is TGTGCCAGCTCACCACTGGGACAGGGCTACGAGCAGTACTTC. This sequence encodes CASSPLGQGYEQYF.

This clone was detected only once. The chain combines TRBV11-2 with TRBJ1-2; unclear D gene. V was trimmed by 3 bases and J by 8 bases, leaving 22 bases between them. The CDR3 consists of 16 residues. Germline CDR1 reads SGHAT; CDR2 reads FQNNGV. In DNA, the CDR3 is TGTGCCAGCAGCTTGGAAGGTGCCCGATATCCGGGGGGCTACACCTTC. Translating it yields CASSLEGARYPGGYTF. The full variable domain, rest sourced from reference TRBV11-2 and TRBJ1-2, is EAGVAQSPRYKIIEKRQSVAFWCNPISGHATLYWYQQILGQGPKLLIQFQNNGVVDDSQLPKDRFSAERLKGVDSTLKIQPAKLEDSAVYLCASSLEGARYPGGYTFGSGTRLTVV.

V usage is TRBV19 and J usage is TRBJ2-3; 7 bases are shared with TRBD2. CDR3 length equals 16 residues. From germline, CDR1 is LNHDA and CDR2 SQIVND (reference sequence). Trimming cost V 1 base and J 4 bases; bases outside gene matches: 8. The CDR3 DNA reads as TGTGCCAGTAGTATAGGGAGCGGGGATTGGGCAGATACGCAGTATTTT. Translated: CASSIGSGDWADTQYF.

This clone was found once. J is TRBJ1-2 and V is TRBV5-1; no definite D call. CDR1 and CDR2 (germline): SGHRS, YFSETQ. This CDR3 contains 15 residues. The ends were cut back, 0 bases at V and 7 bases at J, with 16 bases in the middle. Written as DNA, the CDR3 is TGCGCCAGCAGCTTGGCCGTTCAACGGGATCGTGGCTACACCTTC. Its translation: CASSLAVQRDRGYTF.

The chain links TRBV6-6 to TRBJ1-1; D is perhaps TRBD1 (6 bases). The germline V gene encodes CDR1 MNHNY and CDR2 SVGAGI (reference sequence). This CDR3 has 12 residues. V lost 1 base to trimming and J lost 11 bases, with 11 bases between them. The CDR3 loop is CASSYLRGGAFF. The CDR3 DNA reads TGTGCCAGCAGTTACTTGAGGGGGGGGGCTTTCTTT.

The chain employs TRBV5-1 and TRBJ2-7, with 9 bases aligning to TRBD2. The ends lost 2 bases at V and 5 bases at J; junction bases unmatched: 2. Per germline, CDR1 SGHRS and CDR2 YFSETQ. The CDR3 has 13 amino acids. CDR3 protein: CASSFGLANEQYF. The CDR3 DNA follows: TGCGCCAGCAGCTTTGGACTAGCGAACGAGCAGTACTTC.

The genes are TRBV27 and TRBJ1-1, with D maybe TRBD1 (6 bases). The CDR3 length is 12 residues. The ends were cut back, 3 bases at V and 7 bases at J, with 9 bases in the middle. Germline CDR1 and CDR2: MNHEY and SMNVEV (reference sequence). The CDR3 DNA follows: TGTGCCAGCAGTTTTTTGGACAGTGAAGCTTTCTTT. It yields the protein CASSFLDSEAFF.

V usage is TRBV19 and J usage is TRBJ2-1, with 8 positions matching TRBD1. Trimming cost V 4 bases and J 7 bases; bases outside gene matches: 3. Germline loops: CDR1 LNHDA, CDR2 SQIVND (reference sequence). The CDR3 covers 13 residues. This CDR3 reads CASSTRDRNEQFF. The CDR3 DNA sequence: TGTGCCAGTAGTACCCGGGACAGGAATGAGCAGTTCTTC.

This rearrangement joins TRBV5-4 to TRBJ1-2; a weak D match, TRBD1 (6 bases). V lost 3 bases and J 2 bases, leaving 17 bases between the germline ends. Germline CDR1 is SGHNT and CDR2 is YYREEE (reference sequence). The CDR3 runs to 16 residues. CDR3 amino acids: CASSSLRDTGNYGYTF. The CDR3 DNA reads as TGTGCCAGCAGCTCATTGAGGGACACCGGGAACTATGGCTACACCTTC.

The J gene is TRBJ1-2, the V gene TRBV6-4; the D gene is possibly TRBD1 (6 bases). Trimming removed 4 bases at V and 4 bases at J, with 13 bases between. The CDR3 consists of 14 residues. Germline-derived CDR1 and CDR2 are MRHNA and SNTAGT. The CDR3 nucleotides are TGTGCCAGCAGTGTTGGGGGCTACGGCTATGGCTACACCTTC. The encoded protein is CASSVGGYGYGYTF.

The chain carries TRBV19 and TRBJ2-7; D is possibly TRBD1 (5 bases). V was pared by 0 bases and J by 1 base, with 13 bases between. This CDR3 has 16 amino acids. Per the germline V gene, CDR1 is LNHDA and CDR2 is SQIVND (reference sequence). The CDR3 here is CASSIDTGYESYEQYF. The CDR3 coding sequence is TGTGCCAGTAGTATAGATACAGGCTACGAGTCCTACGAGCAGTACTTC.

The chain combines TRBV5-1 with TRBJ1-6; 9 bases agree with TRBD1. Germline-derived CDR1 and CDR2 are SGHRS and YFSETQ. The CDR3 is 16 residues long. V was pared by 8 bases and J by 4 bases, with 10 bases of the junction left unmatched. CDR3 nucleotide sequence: TGCGCCAGTACCGGGACAGGGATGTCGTATAATTCACCCCTCCACTTT. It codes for CASTGTGMSYNSPLHF.